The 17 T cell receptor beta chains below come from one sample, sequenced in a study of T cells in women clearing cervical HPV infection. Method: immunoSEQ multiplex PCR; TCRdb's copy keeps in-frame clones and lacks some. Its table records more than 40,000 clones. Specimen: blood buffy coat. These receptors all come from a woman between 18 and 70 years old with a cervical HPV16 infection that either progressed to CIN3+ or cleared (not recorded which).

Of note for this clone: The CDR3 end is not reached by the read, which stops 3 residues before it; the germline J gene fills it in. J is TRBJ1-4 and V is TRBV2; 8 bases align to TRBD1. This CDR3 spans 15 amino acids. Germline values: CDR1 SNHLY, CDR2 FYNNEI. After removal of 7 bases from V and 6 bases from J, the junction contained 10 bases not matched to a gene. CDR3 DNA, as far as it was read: TGTGCCAGCACTAAACAGGGGGTAGCGTATGAAAAA. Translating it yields CASTKQGVAYEK. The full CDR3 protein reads CASTKQGVAYEKLFF.

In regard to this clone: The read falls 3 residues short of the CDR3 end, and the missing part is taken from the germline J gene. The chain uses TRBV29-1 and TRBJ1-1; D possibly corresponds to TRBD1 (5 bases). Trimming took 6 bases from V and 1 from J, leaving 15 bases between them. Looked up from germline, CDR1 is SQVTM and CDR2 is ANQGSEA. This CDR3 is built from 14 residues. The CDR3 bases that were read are TGCAGCGTCACGTACAACCAGGGGAACACTGAA. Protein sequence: CSVTYNQGNTE. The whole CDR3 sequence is CSVTYNQGNTEAFF.

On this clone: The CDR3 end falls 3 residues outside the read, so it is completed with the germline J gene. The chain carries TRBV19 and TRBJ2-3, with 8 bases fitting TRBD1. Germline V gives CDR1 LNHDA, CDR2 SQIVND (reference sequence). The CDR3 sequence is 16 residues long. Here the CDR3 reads CASRSITGGLSQPQYF. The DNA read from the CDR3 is TGTGCCAGTAGGTCCATTACAGGGGGTCTAAGTCAGCCG.

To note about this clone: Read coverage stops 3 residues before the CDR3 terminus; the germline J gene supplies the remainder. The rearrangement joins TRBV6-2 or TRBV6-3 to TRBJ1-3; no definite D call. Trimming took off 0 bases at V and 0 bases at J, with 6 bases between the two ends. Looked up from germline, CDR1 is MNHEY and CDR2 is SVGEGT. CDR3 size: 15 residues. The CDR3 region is CASSYSPVSGNTIYF. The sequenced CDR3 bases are TGTGCCAGCAGTTACTCACCAGTCTCTGGAAACACC.

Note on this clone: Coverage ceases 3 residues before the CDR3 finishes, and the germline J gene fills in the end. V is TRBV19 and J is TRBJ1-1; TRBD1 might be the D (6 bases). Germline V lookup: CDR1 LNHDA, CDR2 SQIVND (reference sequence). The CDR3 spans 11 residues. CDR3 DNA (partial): TGTGCCAGTAGTAGGGGGCTTCAA. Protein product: CASSRGLQ. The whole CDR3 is CASSRGLQAFF.

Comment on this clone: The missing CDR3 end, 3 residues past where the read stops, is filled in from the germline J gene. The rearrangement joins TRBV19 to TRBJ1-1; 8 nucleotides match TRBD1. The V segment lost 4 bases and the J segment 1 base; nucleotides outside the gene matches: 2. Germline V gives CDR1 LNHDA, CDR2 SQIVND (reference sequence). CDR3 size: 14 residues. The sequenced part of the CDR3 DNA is TGTGCCAGTAGTAATGGACAGGGGAACACTGAA. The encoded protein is CASSNGQGNTE. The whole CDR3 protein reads CASSNGQGNTEAFF. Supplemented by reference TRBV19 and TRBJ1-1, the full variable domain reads DGGITQSPKYLFRKEGQNVTLSCEQNLNHDAMYWYRQDPGQGLRLIYYSQIVNDFQKGDIAEGYSVSREKKESFPLTVTSAQKNPTAFYLCASSNGQGNTEAFFGQGTRLTVV.

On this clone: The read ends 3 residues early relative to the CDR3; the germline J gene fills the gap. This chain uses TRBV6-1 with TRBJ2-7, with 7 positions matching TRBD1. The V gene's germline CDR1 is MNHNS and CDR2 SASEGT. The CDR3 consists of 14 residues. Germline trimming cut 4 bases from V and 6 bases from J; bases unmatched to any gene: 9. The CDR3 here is CASSGGQVLGEQYF. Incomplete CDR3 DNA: TGTGCCAGCAGTGGCGGACAGGTCCTGGGCGAG.

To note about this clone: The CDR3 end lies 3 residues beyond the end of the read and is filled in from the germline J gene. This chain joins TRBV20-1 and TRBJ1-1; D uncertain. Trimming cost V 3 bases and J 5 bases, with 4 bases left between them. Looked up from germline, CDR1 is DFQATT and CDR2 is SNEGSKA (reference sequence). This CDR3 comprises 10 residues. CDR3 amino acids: CSASRTEAFF. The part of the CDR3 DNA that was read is TGCAGTGCTAGTCGTACTGAA.

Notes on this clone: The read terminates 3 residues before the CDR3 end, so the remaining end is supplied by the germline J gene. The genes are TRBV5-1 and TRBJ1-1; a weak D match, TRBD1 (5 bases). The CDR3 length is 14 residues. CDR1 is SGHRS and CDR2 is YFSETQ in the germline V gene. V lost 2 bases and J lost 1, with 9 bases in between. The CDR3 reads CASSFGQWNTEAFF. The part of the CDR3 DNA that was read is TGCGCCAGCAGCTTCGGACAATGGAACACTGAA.

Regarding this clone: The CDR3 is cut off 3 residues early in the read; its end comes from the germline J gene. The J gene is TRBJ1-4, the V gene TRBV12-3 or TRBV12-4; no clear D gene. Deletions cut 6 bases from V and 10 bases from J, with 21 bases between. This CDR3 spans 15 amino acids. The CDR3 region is CASSRVRGSSGKLFF. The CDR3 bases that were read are TGTGCCAGCAGCCGGGTCCGAGGTTCCTCTGGAAAA.

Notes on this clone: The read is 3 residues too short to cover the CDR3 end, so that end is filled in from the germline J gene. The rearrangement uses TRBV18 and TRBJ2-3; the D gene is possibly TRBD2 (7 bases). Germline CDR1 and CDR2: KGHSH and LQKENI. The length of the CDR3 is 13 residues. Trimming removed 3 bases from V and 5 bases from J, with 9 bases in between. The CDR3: CASSPGGQDTQYF. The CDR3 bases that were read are TGTGCCAGCTCACCCGGGGGGCAAGATACG.

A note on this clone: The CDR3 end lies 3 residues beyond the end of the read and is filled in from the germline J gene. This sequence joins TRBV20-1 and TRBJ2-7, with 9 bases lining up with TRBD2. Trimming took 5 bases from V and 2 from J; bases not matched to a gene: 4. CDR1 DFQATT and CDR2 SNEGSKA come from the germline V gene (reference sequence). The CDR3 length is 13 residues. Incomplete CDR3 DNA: TGCAGTGCTTTAGCGGGGGCTCCCTACGAG. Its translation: CSALAGAPYE. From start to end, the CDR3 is CSALAGAPYEQYF.

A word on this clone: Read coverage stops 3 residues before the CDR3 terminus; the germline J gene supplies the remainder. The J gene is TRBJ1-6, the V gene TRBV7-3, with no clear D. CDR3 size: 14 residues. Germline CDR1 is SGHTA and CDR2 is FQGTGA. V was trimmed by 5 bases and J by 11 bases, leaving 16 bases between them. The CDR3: CASSLLSGVTPLHF. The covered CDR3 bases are TGTGCCAGCAGCCTCCTCTCCGGGGTCACACCC.

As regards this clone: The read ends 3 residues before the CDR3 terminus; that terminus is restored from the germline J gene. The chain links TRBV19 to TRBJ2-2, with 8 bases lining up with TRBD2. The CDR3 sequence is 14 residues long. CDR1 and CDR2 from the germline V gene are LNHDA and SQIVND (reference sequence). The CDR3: CASSIRGGGEKLFF. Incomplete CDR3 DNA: TGTGCCAGTAGTATTCGGGGGGGTGGTGAAAAG.

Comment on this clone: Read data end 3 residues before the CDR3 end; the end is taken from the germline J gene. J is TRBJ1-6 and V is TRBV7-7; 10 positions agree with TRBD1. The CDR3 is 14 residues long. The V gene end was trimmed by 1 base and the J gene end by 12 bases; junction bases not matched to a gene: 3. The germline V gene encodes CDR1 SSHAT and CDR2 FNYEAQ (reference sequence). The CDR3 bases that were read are TGTGCCAGCAGCTTAGGGGACAGGGGCCAACCC. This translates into CASSLGDRGQP. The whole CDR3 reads CASSLGDRGQPLHF. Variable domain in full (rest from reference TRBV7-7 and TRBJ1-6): GAGVSQSPRYKVTKRGQDVTLRCDPISSHATLYWYQQALGQGPEFLTYFNYEAQPDKSGLPSDRFSAERPEGSISTLTIQRTEQRDSAMYRCASSLGDRGQPLHFGNGTRLTVT.

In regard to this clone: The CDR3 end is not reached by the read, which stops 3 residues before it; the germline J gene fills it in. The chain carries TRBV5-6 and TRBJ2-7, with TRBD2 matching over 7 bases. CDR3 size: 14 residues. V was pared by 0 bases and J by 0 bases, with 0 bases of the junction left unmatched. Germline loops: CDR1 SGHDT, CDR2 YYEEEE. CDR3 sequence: CASSLGTSSYEQYF. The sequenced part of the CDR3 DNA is TGTGCCAGCAGCTTGGGGACTAGCTCCTACGAG.

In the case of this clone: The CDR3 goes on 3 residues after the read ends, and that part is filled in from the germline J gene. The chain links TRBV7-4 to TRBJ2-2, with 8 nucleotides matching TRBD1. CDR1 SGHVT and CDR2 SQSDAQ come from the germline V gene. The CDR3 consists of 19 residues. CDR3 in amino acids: CASSLRRGRFENLNSPLFF. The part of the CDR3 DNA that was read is TGTGCCAGCAGCTTACGCAGGGGGCGGTTCGAAAACTTGAATTCACCG. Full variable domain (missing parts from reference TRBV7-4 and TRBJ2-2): GAGVSQSPRYKVAKRGRDVALRCDSISGHVTLYWYRQTLGQGSEVLTYSQSDAQRDKSGRPSGRFSAERPERSVSTLKIQRTEQGDSAVYLCASSLRRGRFENLNSPLFFGEGSRLTVL.